This T cell receptor (beta chain) derives from a study of neurological immune-mediated disorders. There are many counts of this clonotype. CDR1 and CDR2 (germline): SEHNR, FQNEAQ (reference sequence). V was pared by 5 bases and J by 6 bases, with 14 bases of the junction left unmatched. The CDR3 totals 17 residues. Stated time point: longitudinal time-point 3. TCRdb processed the 5' RACE reads anew with MiXCR; each CDR3 protein has one entry. The table includes about 99,000 distinct CDR3 sequences, approximately 11% detected once. The chain has TRBV7-9 and TRBJ1-4; 8 nucleotides line up with TRBD1. This TCR derives from a female donor with HTLV-1-associated myelopathy (HAM/TSP). The sample comprised PBMCs. CDR3 DNA sequence: TGTGCCAGCAGCGCCCGGGACAGGAGTAGGAGGGATGAAAAACTGTTTTTT. It codes for CASSARDRSRRDEKLFF. The full variable domain, in which reference TRBV7-9 and TRBJ1-4 provide the parts outside the CDR3, is DTGVSQNPRHKITKRGQNVTFRCDPISEHNRLYWYRQTLGQGPEFLTYFQNEAQLEKSRLLSDRFSAERPKGSFSTLEIQRTEQGDSAMYLCASSARDRSRRDEKLFFGSGTQLSVL.